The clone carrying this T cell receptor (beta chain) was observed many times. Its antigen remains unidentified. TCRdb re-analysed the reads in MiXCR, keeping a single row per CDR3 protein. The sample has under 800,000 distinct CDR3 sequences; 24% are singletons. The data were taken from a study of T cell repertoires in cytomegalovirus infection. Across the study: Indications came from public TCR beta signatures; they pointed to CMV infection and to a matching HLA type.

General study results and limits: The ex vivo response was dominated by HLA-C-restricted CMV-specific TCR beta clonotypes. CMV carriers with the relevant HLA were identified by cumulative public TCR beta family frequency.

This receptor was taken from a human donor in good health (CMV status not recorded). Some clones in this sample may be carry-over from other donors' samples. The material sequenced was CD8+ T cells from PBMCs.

DNA of the CDR3: TGTGCCAGCAGCCCCTTCTCCACCGGGGAGCTGTTTTTT. Residues: CASSPFSTGELFF. The chain carries TRBV7-6 and TRBJ2-2, with D uncertain. The germline V and J ends were trimmed by 5 bases and 4 bases, with 8 bases remaining between them. Germline CDR1 is SGHVS and CDR2 is FNYEAQ. The CDR3 is 13 amino acids.